This TCR beta chain is drawn from a study of PD-1 blockade in classical Hodgkin lymphoma. Background on the study: The nivolumab dose that patients received was 3 mg/kg, given intravenously every 2 weeks. General observations from the study: With CD4+ cells, TCR diversity rose significantly by C4D1, but not with CD8+ cells. Relative to healthy donors, newly diagnosed patients reportedly had lower baseline TCR diversity, which was reported as lower still in relapsed/refractory patients.

Every patient was affected by relapse after autologous stem cell transplantation, while exposure to brentuximab vedotin was not uniform. The protocol was immunoSEQ multiplex PCR, while the TCRdb copy is restricted to in-frame clones and leaves out a portion. The table lists 95,000 to 120,000 clones, about nine tenths of them singletons. A note on this clone: The target antigen is unknown.

Sequencing was performed on peripheral blood mononuclear cells (PBMCs), taken before the second cycle of nivolumab. The TCR was taken from a human donor with classical Hodgkin lymphoma.

CDR3 loop: CASSQYLYAREGNEQFF. For the CDR3, the DNA is TGCGCCAGCAGCCAGTACCTCTACGCCCGGGAGGGTAATGAGCAGTTCTTC. The chain couples TRBV4-1 to TRBJ2-1; 8 bases line up with TRBD2. CDR3 length equals 17 residues. The junction had 14 bases not matched to a gene; V was cut back by 3 bases and J by 7 bases. CDR1 and CDR2 from the germline V gene are MGHRA and YSYEKL.